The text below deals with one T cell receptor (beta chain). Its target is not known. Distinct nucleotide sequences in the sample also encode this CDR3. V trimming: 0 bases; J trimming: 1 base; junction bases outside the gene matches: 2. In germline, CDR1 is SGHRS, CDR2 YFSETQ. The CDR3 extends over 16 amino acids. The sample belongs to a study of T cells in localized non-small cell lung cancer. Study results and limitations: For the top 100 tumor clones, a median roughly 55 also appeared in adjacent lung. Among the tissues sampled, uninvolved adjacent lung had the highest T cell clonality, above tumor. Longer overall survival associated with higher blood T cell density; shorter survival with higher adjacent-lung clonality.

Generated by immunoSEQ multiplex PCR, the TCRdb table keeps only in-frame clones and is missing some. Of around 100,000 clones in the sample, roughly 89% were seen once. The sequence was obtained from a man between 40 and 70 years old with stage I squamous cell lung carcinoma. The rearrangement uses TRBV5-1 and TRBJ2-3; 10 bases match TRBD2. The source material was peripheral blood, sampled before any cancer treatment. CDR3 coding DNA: TGCGCCAGCAGCTTGGGTGGGACTAGCGGCACAGATACGCAGTATTTT. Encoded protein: CASSLGGTSGTDTQYF.